Given below is one T cell receptor (beta chain) in context. This clone has only one observation. Its antigen specificity is not known. Base qualities are not provided; no much larger clone lies one nucleotide away. These data are taken from a study of cytomegalovirus exposure and HLA in healthy donors (TCRdb year 2017). At the level of the whole study: According to an earlier analysis of 587 of the donors, roughly 180 million T cells yielded some 110 million unique TCR beta sequences and about 300 Gb of sequence data. Rather than drawing on any new phenotypic data, the later analysis identified candidate immune exposures from TCR beta sequences and the way those sequences occurred across donors. Of the 398 genotyped donors, approximately 83% fell in the genetic ancestry cluster associated with self-reported Caucasian donors. The study profiled the T cell repertoires of 500 to 800 subjects by immunosequencing and related them to cytomegalovirus serostatus. Among 398 genotyped donors of the cohort, an average of around 240,000 unique TCR beta nucleotide sequences were sequenced per donor, approximately 20% of them non-productive. The study aimed to test whether cataloging public T cell receptors could reveal signatures of past pathogen exposure. Because of strong linkage in the cohort, a handful of DR-DQ haplotypes were treated as single units for association and clustering. To predict cytomegalovirus infection status, the study combined high-throughput TCR immunosequencing, statistical association of individual TCRs with disease status, and machine learning. HLA typing covered class I and class II loci at four-digit resolution. In a later analysis, previously published TCR beta repertoires from about 640 donors were re-analyzed and high-resolution HLA genotyping was added so that TCR occurrence patterns could be studied. A separate validation cohort of 100 to 150 different subjects was used in addition to the roughly 700-subject first cohort. Alongside the repertoire data, information on donor age, sex, ethnicity and CMV serostatus was compiled. An early release covering roughly 600 HLA-typed donors comprised about 300 gigabases of sequencing data and tens of millions of unique TCR sequences. A later genetic analysis used genome-wide SNP genotypes for about 55% of the 666 donors, treating that subset as a discovery cohort. The number of donors typed differed by locus, with roughly 620-630 for A, B, C, DRB1 and DQB1, roughly 520 for DQA1, 606 for DPA1, and around 450 for DPB1. An earlier analysis of about 600 of the donors used high-throughput TCR beta sequencing to judge whether each TCR beta V gene segment behaved as functional or pseudogenic. All discovery cohort repertoires had been generated on a single sequencing platform.

The library relied on the immunoSEQ multiplex PCR assay. For the multiplex PCR, a mixture combining 60 forward primers for TCR Vbeta segments and 13 reverse primers for TCR Jbeta segments was used. The CDR3 region of rearranged TCR beta genes was amplified from genomic DNA with a multiplex PCR assay. Amplified TCR beta libraries were sequenced as 87-base-pair reads on the Illumina HiSeq System. The source study handled its data this way. In a later analysis, 70 million to 95 million unique TCR beta chains were counted across the roughly 670 repertoires, and about 10 million of these chains were shared by at least two donors. Raw reads were error-corrected and collapsed into unique sequences with a nearest-neighbor algorithm that merged closely related sequences to remove PCR and sequencing errors. Alignment of CDR3 sequences to IMGT reference sequences was used to assign V, D and J gene segments. For a sequence to be retained, at least a six-nucleotide match to both a V gene segment and a J gene segment was required. Rearrangements were classified as productive when the CDR3 lacked stop codons and remained in frame with V and J, and all other rearrangements were classified as non-productive. Following IMGT convention, CDR3 was defined as the stretch from the second conserved V-encoded cysteine to the conserved J-encoded phenylalanine. The earlier analysis of 500 to 600 of the donors excluded sequences that lacked an unambiguous match to a single V gene segment. In an earlier analysis of about 590 of the donors, a V segment was called functional when productive rearrangements were above 56.7%, and segregating when the standard deviation between donors exceeded 5%. A statistical classification framework was built for diagnosing cytomegalovirus status from the catalog of TCR beta chain sequences. A later analysis assigned V and J genes by comparing TCR nucleotide sequences with IMGT/GENE-DB human TR gene sequences. The TCRdist pipeline was used in a later analysis to assign CDR3 sequences and most-parsimonious VDJ recombination scenarios. In a later analysis, every TCR beta chain was defined by the combination of its CDR3 amino acid sequence and its V-gene family, and reads without a unique V-gene family were dropped. To address suspected cross-contamination and a sequencing artifact, a later analysis removed a few hundred highly shared, low-generation-probability nucleotide sequences. A later analysis calculated a clonal expansion index for each public chain from normalized within-repertoire ranks of inferred template counts. In a later analysis, generation probabilities were computed using a VDJ recombination model fitted to out-of-frame rearrangements, and the results were checked against IGoR. In a later analysis, TCR-TCR, TCR-HLA and TCR-CMV co-occurrence was scored with hypergeometric tests, and a repertoire-size bias correction was applied to TCR pairs. In a later analysis, false discovery rates were estimated by permuting HLA or CMV assignments 20 times. In a later analysis, co-occurring TCRs were grouped using DBSCAN, with TCRdist sequence similarity added in when clustering inside HLA-allele-positive subsets. Co-occurrence clustering excluded repertoires with fewer than 30,000 or more than 120,000 public chains, plus five with anomalous nucleotide sharing. Sourced from immuneACCESS, this table was stored by TCRdb with only in-frame sequences that have V and J called. A share of the clones is absent; for the studies checked, an unresolved V gene accounts for under half, and the remainder has no known explanation. D and trimming were read from the DNA, whereas the V and J calls and clone size are those reported in that table. The sample contains hundreds of thousands of clones, more than 70% of them found a single time. 0.4% to 0.6% of the sample belongs to the ten largest clones.

What the research found in general, with its limitations: When HLA alleles, especially DR and DQ, strongly co-occurred, TCR associations were difficult to assign to individual alleles. Linkage disequilibrium might explain the correlated functional status among segregating V segments, but an unknown experimental factor could not be ruled out. A later genetic analysis reported fewer N-insertions in productive TCRs among donors in an Asian-associated ancestry cluster than the 666-donor mean. Compared with equally common non-associated chains, HLA-associated TCR beta chains in a later analysis were more clonally expanded and had lower generation probabilities. CMV serostatus was the only immune exposure information available for the cohort. The study gave a list of around 170 TCR beta chains associated with cytomegalovirus. In both the original and validation cohorts, the classifier was reported to diagnose cytomegalovirus status with high specificity and sensitivity. An earlier analysis of approximately 500 of the donors showed that most TCR beta V segments appeared in productive rearrangements either about 87% or about 30% of the time, which broadly matched IMGT annotations. In a later genetic analysis, a missense DCLRE1C variant was associated with V-gene and J-gene trimming of TCR beta chains, and the association was replicated in an independent cohort. Because counts were too low, more than 15 rarely observed V segments, including chromosome 9 orphons, were excluded from the earlier analysis of several hundred of the donors. A further reported finding was that TCR beta sequences accurately predicted the HLA-A and HLA-B alleles for most subjects in the first cohort. The cohort was sequenced for TCR beta chains only, and without alpha or paired-chain data the features that could be detected were limited. According to a later analysis, parvovirus B19, influenza, CMV and Epstein-Barr virus appeared linked to several top co-occurrence clusters. Roughly uniform sequencing depth across donors was assumed in presence/absence analyses, although this assumption may not hold. A few of the identified cytomegalovirus-associated TCR beta chains were confirmed in vitro to be specific for cytomegalovirus antigens. While some public TCRs were present in many individuals, most TCR sequences turned up only very rarely across donors. HLA typing was unavailable for some donors at each locus, so association tests used only the typed subset. The authors suggested that the approach could potentially be extended to other disease states and immunological phenotypes. A cluster of highly shared sequence variants was judged likely to be a technical artifact of the sequencing pipeline. A later analysis associated around 16,000 TCR beta sequences with specific HLA alleles at a false discovery rate of 0.05. A later analysis found that most CMV-associated TCR beta chains appeared HLA-restricted, with HLA associations seemingly driven largely by CMV exposure. According to a later analysis, TCR association rates differed among HLA loci, with DRB1 alleles showing the most associated TCRs and HLA-C alleles showing the fewest.

In total, about 650 healthy bone marrow donors made up the cohort. Cohort members were all nominally healthy when sampled, although unrecorded immune exposures were likely present. The donor was CMV seronegative and belonged to the group of 350 or so seronegative cohort members. A peripheral blood sample was collected from each donor, and TCR beta sequencing was performed on peripheral blood mononuclear cells. Genomic DNA extraction from the blood cell samples was performed with the Qiagen DNeasy Blood Extraction Kit. Specimen: PBMCs. The origin of this receptor is a boy aged 5-17 years in good health and CMV-seronegative.

The bases read TGTGCCAGCAGCTTGGCCTGGGGCAGGGATAACTATGGCTACACCTTC. Its protein is CASSLAWGRDNYGYTF. Recombination linked TRBV5-8 to TRBJ1-2; TRBD1 is possibly the D segment (5 matching bases). The CDR3 contains 16 residues, cysteine and phenylalanine counted. Only CDR3 DNA remains: 48 bases, in frame from the first base. V sheds 0 bases and J sheds 1 base, leaving 13 bases between their ends. CDR1 and CDR2 are drawn from the germline V gene: SGHTS, YDEGEE.